The entry below describes one T cell receptor (beta chain). Its recognized antigen is unknown. Nothing much larger sits one base from this clone, and base qualities are not available. The library was built by means of the immunoSEQ multiplex PCR assay. The authors' analysis ran thus. A statistical classification framework was built to diagnose cytomegalovirus status from the catalog of TCR beta chain sequences. Imported from immuneACCESS, the table was reduced by TCRdb to in-frame sequences with V and J called. These copies leave out some clones; in studies compared against another copy, an unresolved V gene accounts for under half, and the cause of the remainder is not known. D and trimming come from the DNA, and the V and J calls and clone size come from that table. Across this sample there are 200,000 to 300,000 clones, with about 87% seen only once. The ten top clones hold 2.6% of the sample.

The donors belonged to the validation cohort of around 120 subjects, which was separate from the 666-subject first cohort. The data were obtained in a study of cytomegalovirus exposure and HLA in healthy donors (TCRdb year 2017). Describing the broader study: According to a later analysis, the 120 validation repertoires were produced on the same platform as the 680 or so repertoires of the first cohort. In addition to the first cohort of 666 subjects, a separate validation cohort of around 110 different subjects was used. To predict cytomegalovirus infection status, the study combined high-throughput TCR immunosequencing, statistical association of individual TCRs with disease status, and machine learning. The study aimed to test whether cataloging public T cell receptors could reveal signatures of past pathogen exposure. Overall study results and their limits: The study listed 150 to 200 TCR beta chains as associated with cytomegalovirus. It was suggested by the authors that the approach could potentially be generalized to other disease states and immunological phenotypes. A later analysis lacked HLA typing for the validation cohort, so it scored co-occurrence in that cohort across all 120 or so repertoires. A later analysis found that TCRs clustered in the first cohort also tended to co-occur in the 95 to 150 validation repertoires, with approximately 94% of cluster scores above 0. Most TCR sequences were seen in very few donors, while some public TCRs were found in many individuals. The classifier was reported to diagnose cytomegalovirus status with high specificity and sensitivity in both the original and validation cohorts. Three of the identified cytomegalovirus-associated TCR beta chains were confirmed in vitro to be specific for cytomegalovirus antigens.

The TCR comes from a man aged 18 to 29 in good health and CMV-seronegative. Sequenced material: PBMCs.

Here is the DNA: TGTGCCAGCAGCCTGGGGACAGGAAGTGTCTACGAGCAGTACTTC. It encodes CASSLGTGSVYEQYF. The sequence links TRBV14 to TRBJ2-7; TRBD1 fits 8 bases in the junction. The germline V gene gives CDR1 as SGHDN and CDR2 as FVKESK. The CDR3 starts with the cysteine, ends with the phenylalanine, and has 15 residues. The CDR3 DNA has 45 bases and is translated from base 1. V is pruned by 4 bases and J by 3 bases, leaving 8 bases of the junction without a gene match.